A selection of T cell receptor beta chains follows, all from one sample in a study of neurological immune-mediated disorders. MiXCR was run by TCRdb on the 5' RACE reads, yielding one entry per CDR3 protein. Of tens of thousands of distinct CDR3 sequences listed, about 10% are singletons. The sequenced sample was PBMCs. These receptors were collected from a man aged 30 to 45 in good health. CDR3s include the opening cysteine and the closing phenylalanine or tryptophan. Fields, in order: J gene, D gene, clone size, V gene, CDR3 DNA, CDR3 protein. The D gene is left open where the match is weak. Expanded clones are given a class, and other clones once, few, many or no size at all.

TRBJ2-5,TRBD1,many,TRBV12-3/TRBV12-4,TGTGCCAGCAGTCAAACACAGGGGGGCTGGGAGACCCAGTACTTC,CASSQTQGGWETQYF
TRBJ1-6,TRBD1,many,TRBV7-8,TGTGCCAGCAGCCAGACAGGGTCCAATTCACCCCTCCACTTT,CASSQTGSNSPLHF
TRBJ2-1,.,many,TRBV27,TGTGCCAGCAGTTTAGTGGGAGTCTACAATGAGCAGTTCTTC,CASSLVGVYNEQFF
TRBJ2-6,.,many,TRBV21-1,TGTGCCAGCAGCTTACGGGACGGCATCAGCTCTGGGGCCAACGTCCTGACTTTC,CASSLRDGISSGANVLTF
TRBJ2-1,TRBD1,many,TRBV11-1,TGTGCCAGCAGCTGGGGGACAGCAAATGAGCAGTTCTTC,CASSWGTANEQFF
TRBJ2-4,TRBD1,many,TRBV20-1,TGCAGTGCTACCCCCGGGACAGTGGACATTCAGTACTTC,CSATPGTVDIQYF
TRBJ1-6,TRBD1,many,TRBV2,TGTGCCAGCAGCACCGGGACAGGGCTCCACTTT,CASSTGTGLHF
TRBJ2-3,.,many,TRBV28,TGTGCCAGCAGAAACACCGGGACTTCAGATACGCAGTATTTT,CASRNTGTSDTQYF
TRBJ2-7,.,many,TRBV28,TGTGCCAGCAGTTTAGGGGACTTGGGCGAGCAGTACTTC,CASSLGDLGEQYF
TRBJ1-1,.,few,TRBV30,TGTGCCTGGAGTGTAATGGGATCAGGGGATGGGCTGAACACTGAAGCTTTCTTT,CAWSVMGSGDGLNTEAFF
TRBJ2-5,.,many,TRBV5-1,TGCGCCAGCAGCATCGTCCAAGAGACCCAGTACTTC,CASSIVQETQYF
TRBJ1-5,.,many,TRBV7-8,TGTGCCAGCAGCGATGGACAGTACAATCAGCCCCAGCATTTT,CASSDGQYNQPQHF
TRBJ2-1,TRBD1,many,TRBV6-5,TGTGCCAGCAGTTACGGGGACAGGGTATCGAGGCAGTTCTTC,CASSYGDRVSRQFF
TRBJ2-3,.,many,TRBV20-1,TGCAGTGCTAGAGACCGTCGGGAGTGGACAGATACGCAGTATTTT,CSARDRREWTDTQYF
TRBJ2-7,.,many,TRBV20-1,TGCAGTGGCATAACAGGGTCCCACGAGCAGTACTTC,CSGITGSHEQYF
TRBJ2-7,.,many,TRBV10-3,TGTGCCATCAGTGAGTCGGGGGGACAGTTCTACGAGCAGTACTTC,CAISESGGQFYEQYF
TRBJ1-1,.,many,TRBV29-1,TGCAGCTTACTTGACGGGAACACTGAAGCTTTCTTT,CSLLDGNTEAFF
TRBJ2-3,.,many,TRBV12-3/TRBV12-4,TGTGCCAGCAGTTTAGCCGGGGGGCTCGGCACAGATACGCAGTATTTT,CASSLAGGLGTDTQYF
TRBJ2-7,TRBD1,many,TRBV6-2/TRBV6-3,TGTGCCAGCAGCGGGACAGGCGGAAGCTCCTACGAGCAGTACTTC,CASSGTGGSSYEQYF
TRBJ2-1,TRBD1,many,TRBV28,TGTGCCAGCAGTGCCGGACAGGGGAATGAGCAGTTCTTC,CASSAGQGNEQFF
TRBJ1-4,.,.,TRBV25-1,TGTGCCAGCAGTCCCCGCCGAAATGAAAAACTGTTTTTT,CASSPRRNEKLFF
TRBJ1-5,.,many,TRBV24-1,TGTGCCACCAGTGATCCGGGGGGGGGCAATCAGCCCCAGCATTTT,CATSDPGGGNQPQHF
TRBJ2-5,TRBD1,many,TRBV2,TGTGCCAGCATGTTGGGGACAGGGAGGCAAGAGACCCAGTACTTC,CASMLGTGRQETQYF
TRBJ1-6,.,many,TRBV6-6,TGTGCCACAAACGAAGGGGACGGTCTTAATTCACCCCTCCACTTT,CATNEGDGLNSPLHF
TRBJ1-5,.,many,TRBV6-1,TGTGCCAGCAGGGTAGATAGCAATCAGCCCCAGCATTTT,CASRVDSNQPQHF
TRBJ2-7,TRBD2,many,TRBV7-9,TGTGCCAGCAGCTACGGACTAGCGGGAGCCCCCGAGCAGTACTTC,CASSYGLAGAPEQYF
TRBJ2-6,.,many,TRBV7-9,TGTGCCAGCAGCCCGACGGACTCTGGGGCCAACGTCCTGACTTTC,CASSPTDSGANVLTF
TRBJ2-1,.,many,TRBV4-1,TGCGCCAGCAGGCCAACGGGGGGCATTTCCTACAATGAGCAGTTCTTC,CASRPTGGISYNEQFF
TRBJ1-2,TRBD1,.,TRBV5-5,TGTGCCAGCAGCTCCCCGACAGGGGGCAACTATGGCTACACCTTC,CASSSPTGGNYGYTF
TRBJ2-5,TRBD1,many,TRBV12-3/TRBV12-4,TGTGCCAGCAGCCGGGACAGGGGAGGGACCCAGTACTTC,CASSRDRGGTQYF